The present TCR beta chain was sequenced within a study of tumor-infiltrating lymphocytes in primary liver carcinoma (dated by TCRdb to the late 2010s). Context from the whole study: Of the five patients, three men and two women aged 30 to 69 years, four had hepatocellular carcinoma and one had combined HCC and intrahepatic cholangiocarcinoma. The five patients had tumors of stage T1-T3 N0M0, with maximum diameters ranging from roughly 4.2 to 10 cm. Samples yielded roughly 3.5 to 8 million productive TCRbeta reads; read depth did not differ significantly between tissue types. For each liver tumor, the study sampled five regions along with adjacent normal tissue and blood, and applied TCRbeta repertoire sequencing, expression microarrays and whole-exome sequencing. A total of around 35 specimens from 5 patients, comprising 25 or so tumor regions, 5 adjacent noncancerous liver tissues and 5 peripheral blood samples, were covered by TCRbeta repertoire sequencing. Reproducibility between technical replicate repertoires was high, with correlation coefficients above 0.98 and mean shared-clone rates roughly 0.86.

A constant-region primer and ProtoScript II reverse transcriptase were used to reverse-transcribe TCRbeta-specific cDNA from roughly 0.55 ug total RNA. Three nested multiplex PCR rounds, following a slightly modified ARM-PCR procedure, were used to build the TCRbeta libraries. Each of the first two PCR rounds ran for about 10 cycles using multiplex TRBV1-TRBV30 forward primers together with a Cbeta reverse primer. Sample barcodes and Illumina adapters were added in a final 25-cycle PCR with Deep VentR polymerase. Amplicons of 200-500 bp were gel-purified with a QIAquick gel extraction kit before sequencing. An Illumina HiSeq 2500 was used to sequence the TCRbeta amplicons, generating 250-bp paired-end reads. The authors' pipeline ran thus. Quality trimming of reads was performed with Trimmomatic v0.33, and paired reads were merged with FLASH v1.2.11 so that full CDR3 sequences could be recovered. MiGEC v1.2.1b assigned V, D and J germline segments to the rearranged TCRbeta sequences. VDJtools v1.0.0 computed clonotype statistics and Shannon-Wiener diversity indices. To reduce sampling bias, subsequent analyses other than the diversity analysis used only the 250 most abundant clonotypes in each sample. TCRdb redid the processing of the public reads, applying fastp at Q25 and MiXCR, and retained in-frame beta chains. Rows with one shared CDR3 protein collapse into an entry with the most common genes and DNA. The V and J calls, along with clone size, are taken from TCRdb and not from the paper's own processing. The sample records 75,000 to 80,000 distinct CDR3 sequences, roughly 71% of which are singletons. The ten largest clones take up approximately 26% of the sample.

This clonotype has only one observation. What antigen it recognizes has not been identified. Compared with germline, one end of the junction differs, possibly owing to a read error. Total RNA and DNA were co-extracted from roughly 18-30 mg of bulk tissue with the AllPrep DNA/RNA mini kit, without cell sorting. Between late 2015 and early 2016, a handful of patients in China with histopathologically diagnosed primary liver carcinoma had surgical resection. At the time of sampling, the patients were treatment-naive and had chronic HBV infection. Pieces of fresh tumor and adjacent tissue were cut in half, with one half kept in RNAlater at -80 degrees C and the other half sent for histology. The CDR3 contains 13 residues, cysteine and phenylalanine counted. The only DNA kept is the CDR3, 39 bases in frame from the first base. The CDR1 and CDR2 encoded by the germline V gene (reference sequence) are MNHNY and SVGAGI.

What the study reported, not specific to this receptor: Comparison of CD4+ and CD8+ T cell repertoires was precluded by the use of bulk unsorted samples. The top 250 clones accounted for a significantly greater share of the repertoire in tumors than in blood (p = 0.039). Consistent with antigen-driven expansion, pairs of tumor regions showed higher repertoire overlap (mean roughly 36%) than either tumor-adjacent pairs (around 17%) or tumor-blood pairs (approximately 15%). The study included only four or five patients, and the authors note findings should be validated in a larger study. Only the TCR beta chain was sequenced, which likely underestimates true repertoire diversity because unpaired alpha chains were not captured.

The chain couples TRBV6-6 to TRBJ2-2; the D segment might be TRBD1 or TRBD2, since each matches 6 bases. The receptor was derived from a man aged 40-50 years with primary liver carcinoma and hepatitis B virus infection. The sequenced sample consisted of tumor-adjacent normal liver tissue. The DNA sequence follows: TGTGCCATCCGAAAGGGGGGTACCGGGGAGCTGTTATTT. This translates into CAIRKGGTGELLF.